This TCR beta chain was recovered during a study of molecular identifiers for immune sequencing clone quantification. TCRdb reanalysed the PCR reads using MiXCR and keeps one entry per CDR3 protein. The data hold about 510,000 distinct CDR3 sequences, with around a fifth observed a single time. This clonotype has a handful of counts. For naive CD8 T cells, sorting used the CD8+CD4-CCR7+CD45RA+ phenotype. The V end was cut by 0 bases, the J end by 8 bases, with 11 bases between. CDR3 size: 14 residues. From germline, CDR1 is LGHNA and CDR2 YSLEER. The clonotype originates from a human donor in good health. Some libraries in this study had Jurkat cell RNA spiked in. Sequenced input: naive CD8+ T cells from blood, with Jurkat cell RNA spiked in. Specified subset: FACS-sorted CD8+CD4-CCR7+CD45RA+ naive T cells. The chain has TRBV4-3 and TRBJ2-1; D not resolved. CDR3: CASSQDRSLDEQFF. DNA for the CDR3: TGCGCCAGCAGCCAAGATCGTAGTTTAGATGAGCAGTTCTTC.